This is a list of T cell receptor beta chains from one sample in a study of OX40 agonist ivuxolimab in advanced cancers. Measured with immunoSEQ multiplex PCR; TCRdb has only the in-frame clones, and not every one. The data show about 53,000 clones, about 88% seen once. Sequences were derived from CD4+ or CD8+ T cells sorted from blood, sampled in a trial of the OX40 agonist ivuxolimab. These receptors all stem from an adult with an advanced solid tumor such as melanoma, head and neck, liver or kidney cancer. Both conserved end residues are part of each CDR3. Each record gives: clone size, V gene, J gene, D gene, CDR3 DNA, CDR3 protein. A D gene is named only where the DNA matches it firmly. Clone size, where shown, is once, few, many, or a class for clones that have expanded.

size: NA; V: TRBV15; J: TRBJ2-7; D: NA; DNA: TGTGCCACCAGCAGAGGGCCCCCCGGAGGTAGCTACGAGCAGTACTTC; CDR3: CATSRGPPGGSYEQYF
size: NA; V: TRBV5-4; J: TRBJ1-4; D: NA; DNA: TGTGCCAGCAGCCAAGAAACGGGGGCGCGTTATGAAAAACTGTTTTTT; CDR3: CASSQETGARYEKLFF
size: NA; V: TRBV27; J: TRBJ1-6; D: NA; DNA: TGTGCCAGCAGTTTGGTTCTGAGGGGATCACCCCTCCACTTT; CDR3: CASSLVLRGSPLHF
size: NA; V: TRBV7-9; J: TRBJ1-1; D: NA; DNA: TGTGCCAGCAGCTTAGCGCAATGGGGAGAAGCTTTCTTT; CDR3: CASSLAQWGEAFF
size: NA; V: TRBV6-6; J: TRBJ2-3; D: NA; DNA: TGTGCCAGCAGTTCCTCCGGCGGGGCTCCGCAGTATTTT; CDR3: CASSSSGGAPQYF
size: NA; V: TRBV10-3; J: TRBJ1-6; D: NA; DNA: TGTGCCATCAGTGGGGGTAATAATTCACCCCTCCACTTT; CDR3: CAISGGNNSPLHF
size: NA; V: TRBV19; J: TRBJ1-5; D: NA; DNA: TGTGCCAGTACCCTGGACGGAGGAGGTAGCAATCAGCCCCAGCATTTT; CDR3: CASTLDGGGSNQPQHF
size: once; V: TRBV30; J: TRBJ2-5; D: NA; DNA: TGTGCCTGGAGCCATGGGCACGGACTGGAAGAGACCCAGTACTTC; CDR3: CAWSHGHGLEETQYF
size: NA; V: TRBV18; J: TRBJ2-7; D: TRBD1; DNA: TGTGCCAGCTCACCCAGGGGGTACGAGCAGTACTTC; CDR3: CASSPRGYEQYF
size: few; V: TRBV6-1; J: TRBJ1-2; D: TRBD1; DNA: TGTGCCAGCAGTGGGGGCAGGGACAGGAGACAAGCTAACTATGGCTACACCTTC; CDR3: CASSGGRDRRQANYGYTF
size: NA; V: TRBV6-1; J: TRBJ1-5; D: NA; DNA: TGTGCCAGCAGTGAGTCGGGTACCGGGCAGCCCCAGCATTTT; CDR3: CASSESGTGQPQHF
size: NA; V: TRBV19; J: TRBJ2-1; D: TRBD2; DNA: TGTGCCAGTAATTCCCAGCGGGGGAGGAATGAGCAGTTCTTC; CDR3: CASNSQRGRNEQFF
size: once; V: TRBV29-1; J: TRBJ2-4; D: NA; DNA: TGCAGCGTTGTCCGCCAAGGATTAGCCAAAAACATTCAGTACTTC; CDR3: CSVVRQGLAKNIQYF
size: NA; V: TRBV30; J: TRBJ2-2; D: NA; DNA: TGTGCCTGGAGTGTACTGGGTACCGGGGAGCTGTTTTTT; CDR3: CAWSVLGTGELFF
size: NA; V: TRBV15; J: TRBJ2-5; D: TRBD2; DNA: TGTGCCACCAGCAGAGCGGGAGGGAGGGGAGAGACCCAGTACTTC; CDR3: CATSRAGGRGETQYF
size: few; V: TRBV7-8; J: TRBJ2-3; D: NA; DNA: TGTGCCAGCAGCCACCCCAAGGGTGGGCGCAGCACAGATACGCAGTATTTT; CDR3: CASSHPKGGRSTDTQYF
size: NA; V: TRBV14; J: TRBJ2-2; D: NA; DNA: TGTGCCAGCAGCCAATCCGGGGAGCTGTTTTTT; CDR3: CASSQSGELFF
size: NA; V: TRBV7-6; J: TRBJ2-6; D: NA; DNA: TGTGCCAGCAGCTCGAACCCAGCTGGGGCCAACGTCCTGACTTTC; CDR3: CASSSNPAGANVLTF
size: NA; V: TRBV5-6; J: TRBJ2-5; D: NA; DNA: TGTGCCAGCAGCTTTTCCCTACAGGAGACCCAGTACTTC; CDR3: CASSFSLQETQYF
size: NA; V: TRBV6-4; J: TRBJ2-2; D: NA; DNA: TGTGCCAGCAGCCGGACAGAGAACACCGGGGAGCTGTTTTTT; CDR3: CASSRTENTGELFF
size: once; V: TRBV9; J: TRBJ1-3; D: TRBD1; DNA: TGTGCCAGCAGCACCGGACAGGCAACTGGAAACACCATATATTTT; CDR3: CASSTGQATGNTIYF
size: few; V: TRBV30; J: TRBJ1-1; D: NA; DNA: TGTGCCTGGAGTGTACTCTCGTATGGGGGGAACACTGAAGCTTTCTTT; CDR3: CAWSVLSYGGNTEAFF
size: NA; V: TRBV9; J: TRBJ1-4; D: NA; DNA: TGTGCCAGCAGCGTAGGGGCAGGGCTGACAACTAATGAAAAACTGTTTTTT; CDR3: CASSVGAGLTTNEKLFF
size: once; V: TRBV13; J: TRBJ2-3; D: TRBD2; DNA: TGTGCCAGCAGCTCACTAGCGGGATTCTCCCCAAGCACAGATACGCAGTATTTT; CDR3: CASSSLAGFSPSTDTQYF
size: NA; V: TRBV19; J: TRBJ1-5; D: TRBD1; DNA: TGTGCCAGTAGTACAAAGGGACAGGGGACGATTCAGCCCCAGCATTTT; CDR3: CASSTKGQGTIQPQHF
size: NA; V: TRBV28; J: TRBJ2-3; D: NA; DNA: TGTGCCAGCACCACCGCAGATACGCAGTATTTT; CDR3: CASTTADTQYF
size: NA; V: TRBV11-3; J: TRBJ2-3; D: NA; DNA: TGTGCCAGCAGCCTTTCCCGGGGGAACACAGATACGCAGTATTTT; CDR3: CASSLSRGNTDTQYF
size: NA; V: TRBV5-1; J: TRBJ1-1; D: TRBD1; DNA: TGCGCCAGCAGCTACAGGACAGGGCTGGGCACTGAAGCTTTCTTT; CDR3: CASSYRTGLGTEAFF
size: once; V: TRBV6-1; J: TRBJ1-4; D: NA; DNA: TGTGCCAGCAGTCGGGCCGACAGGGAAAAACTGTTTTTT; CDR3: CASSRADREKLFF
size: NA; V: TRBV28; J: TRBJ2-1; D: TRBD2; DNA: TGTGCCAGTAGCGGGGGACCATACAATGAGCAGTTCTTC; CDR3: CASSGGPYNEQFF
size: NA; V: TRBV6-5; J: TRBJ2-4; D: TRBD1; DNA: TGTGCCAGCAGTTACGTGGCACAGGGGGTAAACATTCAGTACTTC; CDR3: CASSYVAQGVNIQYF
size: NA; V: TRBV18; J: TRBJ1-2; D: NA; DNA: TGTGCCAGCTCACCATCAGGGACCGGTTCGTACTATGGCTACACCTTC; CDR3: CASSPSGTGSYYGYTF
size: few; V: TRBV28; J: TRBJ2-1; D: NA; DNA: TGTGCCAGCAGTTTATATGATCGGGAGCAGTTCTTC; CDR3: CASSLYDREQFF
size: medium-sized; V: TRBV4-1; J: TRBJ2-7; D: TRBD2; DNA: TGCGCCAGCAGCCAAGAAGGAGCGGGAGGGATCCACGAGCAGTACTTC; CDR3: CASSQEGAGGIHEQYF
size: NA; V: TRBV6-5; J: TRBJ2-7; D: TRBD2; DNA: TGTGCCAGCAGTTCTAGCGGGAGTGGCTACGAGCAGTACTTC; CDR3: CASSSSGSGYEQYF
size: NA; V: TRBV29-1; J: TRBJ2-7; D: NA; DNA: TGCAGCGTTGTGGACTCCCTAACCTACGAGCAGTGCTTC; CDR3: CSVVDSLTYEQCF
size: NA; V: TRBV5-1; J: TRBJ2-1; D: TRBD2; DNA: TGCGCCAGCACCCCTATGACGGGGGGTTACAATGAGCAGTTCTTC; CDR3: CASTPMTGGYNEQFF
size: NA; V: TRBV21-1; J: TRBJ1-1; D: NA; DNA: TGTGCCAGCAGCAAAAAAAAAGGGGAGGGACAAGCCTCATGGGCTTTCTTT; CDR3: CASSKKKGEGQASWAFF
size: NA; V: TRBV21-1; J: TRBJ2-2; D: NA; DNA: TGTGCCAGCAGCAAATATCGGCACTTATACACCGGGGAGCTGTTTTTT; CDR3: CASSKYRHLYTGELFF
size: NA; V: TRBV19; J: TRBJ2-2; D: NA; DNA: TGTGCCAGTAAGGAAGTTCGGGCCGGGGAGCTGTTTTTT; CDR3: CASKEVRAGELFF
size: few; V: TRBV5-4; J: TRBJ2-3; D: NA; DNA: TGTGCCAGCAGCTTGGGGAGCACAGATACGCAGTATTTT; CDR3: CASSLGSTDTQYF
size: NA; V: TRBV23-1; J: TRBJ2-1; D: NA; DNA: TGCGCCAGCAGCGAACCCTTCTCCTACAATGAGCAGTTCTTC; CDR3: CASSEPFSYNEQFF
size: NA; V: TRBV7-2; J: TRBJ1-4; D: TRBD1; DNA: TGTGCCAGCAGCAGAAGGACAGGGGCGAGGGAAAAACTGTTTTTT; CDR3: CASSRRTGAREKLFF
size: NA; V: TRBV30; J: TRBJ2-7; D: NA; DNA: TGTGCCTGGAGCGGGAGTGGCTACGAGCAGTACTTC; CDR3: CAWSGSGYEQYF
size: NA; V: TRBV5-1; J: TRBJ2-3; D: TRBD2; DNA: TGCGCCAGCAGCCACGGCGGGGGAGGCCCCACAGATACGCAGTATTTT; CDR3: CASSHGGGGPTDTQYF